The 23 T cell receptor beta chains below all came from one sample that was sequenced in a study of blood T cell repertoires in COVID-19. Method: immunoSEQ multiplex PCR; TCRdb's copy keeps in-frame clones and lacks some. Of approximately 130,000 clones listed, more than 75% are singletons. The sample taken for sequencing was peripheral blood. These receptors were obtained from a woman aged 45 to 65 who had recovered from COVID-19.

J is TRBJ1-1 and V is TRBV19, with a tentative D call TRBD1 (6 bases). CDR3 length: 12 residues. Trimming cost V 8 bases and J 3 bases, with 10 bases left between them. Germline CDR1 LNHDA, CDR2 SQIVND (reference sequence). The CDR3 protein is CASSTGYTEAFF. For the CDR3, the DNA is TGTGCCAGTTCCACAGGGTACACTGAAGCTTTCTTT.

The chain combines TRBV6-5 with TRBJ2-1, with 8 bases identical to TRBD1. The CDR3 is 15 residues long. CDR1 is MNHEY and CDR2 is SVGAGI in the germline V gene. V lost 5 bases to trimming and J lost 1 base; unmatched junction nucleotides: 4. The CDR3 DNA reads TGTGCCAGCAGTAGGACAGGGTTATCCTACAATGAGCAGTTCTTC. Amino acid sequence: CASSRTGLSYNEQFF.

The table lists this clone with many counts. The chain carries TRBV3-1 (or the pseudogene TRBV3-2) and TRBJ2-1; no firm D call. V shed 1 base and J shed 9 bases, with 10 bases lying between them. Germline V gives CDR1 LGHDT, CDR2 YNNKEL (reference sequence). This CDR3 is built from 13 residues. CDR3 sequence (DNA): TGTGCCAGCAGCCAAGGAATCCGAGGTGAGCAGTTCTTC. It translates to CASSQGIRGEQFF.

The chain has TRBV2 and TRBJ1-3; D is unresolved. Trimming took 4 bases from V and 0 from J, leaving 10 bases between them. Germline CDR1 SNHLY, CDR2 FYNNEI. This CDR3 comprises 15 residues. The CDR3 nucleotides are TGTGCCAGCAGTGCGTTGGCCCCCTCTGGAAACACCATATATTTT. This translates into CASSALAPSGNTIYF.

The chain employs TRBV28 and TRBJ2-2; D uncertain. Trimming stripped 6 bases from V and 4 bases from J, with 15 bases between. Germline loops: CDR1 MDHEN, CDR2 SYDVKM. The CDR3 has 15 residues. CDR3 nucleotide sequence: TGTGCCAGCAGCCCCTCCGGGTCTGGCACCGGGGAGCTGTTTTTT. It translates to CASSPSGSGTGELFF.

This chain uses TRBV5-1 with TRBJ1-1; a weak D match, TRBD1 (6 bases). Germline values: CDR1 SGHRS, CDR2 YFSETQ. CDR3 length: 16 amino acids. V shed 4 bases and J shed 0 bases, with 16 bases lying between them. Here the CDR3 DNA reads TGCGCCAGCAGCAAAACCAGCTCAGGGGTGAACACTGAAGCTTTCTTT. Translated, it gives CASSKTSSGVNTEAFF.

The chain employs TRBV7-2 and TRBJ1-2, with D hard to call. The CDR3 totals 12 residues. V shed 3 bases and J shed 8 bases, with 10 bases lying between them. Germline V gene sequence: CDR1 SGHTA, CDR2 FQGNSA. The CDR3 coding sequence is TGTGCCAGCAGCTTTGTGGGGAGCGGCTACACCTTC. Translating gives CASSFVGSGYTF.

This rearrangement joins TRBV7-6 to TRBJ2-2; the D gene is possibly TRBD2 (7 bases). Germline lookup yields CDR1 SGHVS and CDR2 FNYEAQ. The CDR3 covers 14 residues. V dropped 2 bases and J dropped 5 bases, with 9 bases sitting between them. The CDR3 spells CASSLKGGTGELFF. As DNA, the CDR3 is TGTGCCAGCAGCTTAAAGGGGGGGACCGGGGAGCTGTTTTTT. Drawing the rest from reference TRBV7-6 and TRBJ2-2, the complete variable domain is GAGVSQSPRYKVTKRGQDVALRCDPISGHVSLYWYRQALGQGPEFLTYFNYEAQQDKSGLPNDRFSAERPEGSISTLTIQRTEQRDSAMYRCASSLKGGTGELFFGEGSRLTVL.

The V call is TRBV6-5, the J call TRBJ2-1; 7 nucleotides agree with TRBD2. This CDR3 is built from 16 residues. Germline loops: CDR1 MNHEY, CDR2 SVGAGI. After removal of 2 bases from V and 0 bases from J, the junction contained 4 bases not matched to a gene. The CDR3 nucleotides read TGTGCCAGCAGTTACACACCTAGCGGCTCCTACAATGAGCAGTTCTTC. Translation: CASSYTPSGSYNEQFF.

The chain uses TRBV12-3 or TRBV12-4 and TRBJ1-1; possibly TRBD1 for D (6 bases). V was clipped by 2 bases and J by 7 bases, with 8 bases between them. The CDR3 runs 12 residues. The CDR3 coding sequence is TGTGCCAGCAGTTTACAGGGGTTTGAAGCTTTCTTT. This gives the protein CASSLQGFEAFF.

The count of this clone is one. The chain carries TRBV2 and TRBJ1-5; TRBD1 might be the D (6 bases). V lost 9 bases and J lost 5, with 14 bases in between. The CDR3 length is 13 residues. Germline assignment: CDR1 SNHLY and CDR2 FYNNEI. The CDR3 coding sequence is TGTGCCAGTTCCGGGACAAGCTATCAGCCCCAGCATTTT. Encoded protein: CASSGTSYQPQHF.

The CDR3 reads CASSYGTGLITGANVLTF. DNA of the CDR3: TGTGCCAGTAGTTATGGGACAGGACTTATTACTGGGGCCAACGTCCTGACTTTC. The rearrangement uses TRBV19 and TRBJ2-6, with 8 bases lining up with TRBD1. This CDR3 has 18 residues. The V gene end was trimmed by 5 bases and the J gene end by 2 bases; junction bases not matched to a gene: 11. Germline values: CDR1 LNHDA, CDR2 SQIVND (reference sequence). Complete variable domain (other parts from reference TRBV19 and TRBJ2-6): DGGITQSPKYLFRKEGQNVTLSCEQNLNHDAMYWYRQDPGQGLRLIYYSQIVNDFQKGDIAEGYSVSREKKESFPLTVTSAQKNPTAFYLCASSYGTGLITGANVLTFGAGSRLTVL.

This clone was recorded once. The V and J genes are TRBV5-6 and TRBJ1-2; 11 nucleotides line up with TRBD1. This CDR3 comprises 15 residues. Germline V gives CDR1 SGHDT, CDR2 YYEEEE. Trimming cost V 3 bases and J 5 bases; bases outside gene matches: 6. In DNA form, the CDR3 reads TGTGCCAGCAGCTCCACCGGGACAGGGGGATATGGCTACACCTTC. Its translation: CASSSTGTGGYGYTF.

Concerning this clone itself: This sample also contains other DNA sequences that code for the same CDR3. This chain uses TRBV12-3 or TRBV12-4 with TRBJ2-2; a weak D match, TRBD2 (6 bases). The germline V and J ends were trimmed by 6 bases and 5 bases, with 7 bases remaining between them. There are 12 residues in the CDR3. CDR3 loop: CASSRGTGELFF. Here the CDR3 DNA reads TGTGCCAGCAGCCGGGGGACCGGGGAGCTGTTTTTT.

The chain is built from TRBV6-1 and TRBJ2-3; 8 nucleotides agree with TRBD1. Germline values: CDR1 MNHNS, CDR2 SASEGT. V trimming: 2 bases; J trimming: 4 bases; junction bases outside the gene matches: 14. CDR3 size: 18 residues. CDR3 sequence (DNA): TGTGCCAGCAGTGAACCCCCCGGGGCAGGGGGCACGGCAGATACGCAGTATTTT. It translates to CASSEPPGAGGTADTQYF.

V gene TRBV2 combines with J gene TRBJ1-3, with 8 nucleotides matching TRBD1. CDR1 is SNHLY, CDR2 FYNNEI, per germline. The V and J ends lost 7 bases and 2 bases, in that order; junction bases with no gene match: 10. This CDR3 is 16 amino acids long. The CDR3 reads CASNDRGPAAGNTIYF. In DNA form, the CDR3 reads TGTGCCAGCAATGACAGGGGACCGGCTGCTGGAAACACCATATATTTT.

The table lists this clone with a count of one. The chain recombines TRBV5-1 with TRBJ1-1, with 7 bases aligning to TRBD1. V lost 2 bases to trimming and J lost 1 base; unmatched junction nucleotides: 5. The germline gives CDR1 SGHRS, CDR2 YFSETQ. The CDR3 totals 15 residues. The CDR3 nucleotides read TGCGCCAGCAGCTTCACAGGGGCTAGGAACACTGAAGCTTTCTTT. Protein product: CASSFTGARNTEAFF.

J is TRBJ1-2 and V is TRBV2, with D unresolved. Between the trimmed V and J ends, which lost 8 bases and 3 bases, there was a span of 16 bases. The CDR3 sequence is 14 residues long. Germline lookup yields CDR1 SNHLY and CDR2 FYNNEI. The CDR3 DNA reads as TGTGCCAGCGAGGGTCCGGCGACCCACTATGGCTACACCTTC. Protein sequence: CASEGPATHYGYTF. Full variable domain (outside the CDR3, taken from reference TRBV2 and TRBJ1-2): EPEVTQTPSHQVTQMGQEVILRCVPISNHLYFYWYRQILGQKVEFLVSFYNNEISEKSEIFDDQFSVERPDGSNFTLKIRSTKLEDSAMYFCASEGPATHYGYTFGSGTRLTVV.

This chain joins TRBV7-9 and TRBJ2-3, with TRBD2 as a possible D gene (5 bases). Germline values: CDR1 SEHNR, CDR2 FQNEAQ (reference sequence). The length of the CDR3 is 16 residues. V gave up 0 bases and J gave up 1 base, with 11 bases separating them. CDR3 region: CASSLATGGGTDTQYF. The DNA for the CDR3 is TGTGCCAGCAGCTTAGCGACTGGAGGAGGCACAGATACGCAGTATTTT.

The chain recombines TRBV15 with TRBJ1-5; 9 bases map to TRBD1. CDR3 length: 17 amino acids. Per the germline V gene, CDR1 is LNHNV and CDR2 is YYDKDF (reference sequence). V was pared by 0 bases and J by 4 bases, with 7 bases of the junction left unmatched. This chain's CDR3 is CATSRERQGVLNQPQHF. In DNA form, the CDR3 reads TGTGCCACCAGCAGAGAACGACAGGGGGTATTGAATCAGCCCCAGCATTTT.

The chain joins TRBV3-1 (or the pseudogene TRBV3-2) to TRBJ1-6, with a weak D call TRBD1 (6 bases). Germline CDR1 LGHDT, CDR2 YNNKEL (reference sequence). The CDR3 is made up of 16 amino acids. V was pared by 1 base and J by 10 bases, with 17 bases between. The CDR3 region is CASSQGRIRGRSPLHF. CDR3 bases: TGTGCCAGCAGCCAAGGAAGAATCAGGGGAAGATCACCCCTCCACTTT.

The CDR3 loop reads CAWRPDRVNGYTF. The CDR3, as DNA: TGTGCCTGGAGACCCGACAGGGTGAATGGCTACACCTTC. The chain links TRBV30 to TRBJ1-2; 7 nucleotides line up with TRBD1. J gave up 6 bases and V 3 bases, and 7 bases lay outside the gene matches. CDR3 length equals 13 residues. Looked up from germline, CDR1 is GTSNPN and CDR2 is SVGIG (reference sequence).

The chain links TRBV5-1 to TRBJ2-1; 15 bases match TRBD2. Losses at the gene ends were 4 bases for V and 8 bases for J; bases not matched to a gene: 7. CDR3 size: 16 residues. Per the germline V gene, CDR1 is SGHRS and CDR2 is YFSETQ. CDR3 DNA: TGCGCCAGCAGCCGGGGACTAGCGGGAGGAAGAGATGAGCAGTTCTTC. It codes for CASSRGLAGGRDEQFF.